A selection of T cell receptor beta chains follows, all from one sample in a study of blood T cell repertoires in COVID-19. Repertoires were generated with immunoSEQ multiplex PCR, while TCRdb's copy carries only in-frame clones and drops some. Of under 300,000 clones listed, around 86% were seen once; the top ten hold under 9%. The specimen was peripheral blood. The receptors were sampled from a woman aged 65 to 85 with active or convalescent COVID-19. The CDR3 runs from the conserved cysteine through the conserved F or W. Fields, in order: clone size, D gene, J gene, V gene, CDR3 length, CDR3 DNA, CDR3 protein. The D gene is left open where the match is weak. Clone size is shown for a subset of rows, as once, few, many or a class of expanded clone.

. . TRBJ1-5 TRBV27 11 TGTGCCAGCACCTTCAATCAGCCCCAGCATTTT CASTFNQPQHF
. TRBD1 TRBJ2-7 TRBV12-3/TRBV12-4 13 TGTGCCAGCAGTCTGGACAGGGAAGACGAGCAGTACTTC CASSLDREDEQYF
. TRBD1 TRBJ2-7 TRBV24-1 14 TGTGCCACCAGATCACAGGGGGCAAAGGGAGAGCAGTACTTC CATRSQGAKGEQYF
. . TRBJ1-2 TRBV12-3/TRBV12-4 13 TGTGCCAGCAGTCCAACCTCAGGGGACCGCATCCTTTTC CASSPTSGDRILF
. TRBD1 TRBJ1-2 TRBV23-1 16 TGCGCCAGCAGTCCACTAGGTGGGACAGTAAACTATGGCTACACCTTC CASSPLGGTVNYGYTF
once . TRBJ1-2 TRBV3-1/TRBV3-2 12 TGTGCCAGCAGCCAAGCCGCAGTTGGCTACACCTTC CASSQAAVGYTF
few TRBD2 TRBJ2-3 TRBV7-2 14 TGTGCCAGCTCTAGCGGGGGGGTCGCAGATACGCAGTATTTT CASSSGGVADTQYF
. TRBD1 TRBJ1-6 TRBV7-9 16 TGTGCCAGCAGCTTAGTCCCCAACAGGGGCAATTCACCCCTCCACTTT CASSLVPNRGNSPLHF
. . TRBJ1-2 TRBV7-6 13 TGTGCCAGCAGCTCCCAGGGTGGGGATGGCTACACCTTC CASSSQGGDGYTF
. . TRBJ1-4 TRBV5-1 14 TGCGCCAGCAGTTCTCAGGCAACTAATGAAAAACTGTTTTTT CASSSQATNEKLFF
. . TRBJ2-7 TRBV7-7 14 TGTGCCAGCAGCTCCCGGGACACATCCTACGAGCAGTACTTC CASSSRDTSYEQYF
. TRBD2 TRBJ2-1 TRBV10-3 13 TGTGCCATCTCAAGCGGGGGTTACAATGAGCAGTTCTTC CAISSGGYNEQFF
. . TRBJ2-2 TRBV27 13 TGTGCCAGCAGTTTCCAGGGCACCGGGGAGCTGTTTTTT CASSFQGTGELFF
. . TRBJ2-2 TRBV5-1 15 TGCGCCAGCAGCGGGGAATCGGGGTCGACCGGGGAGCTGTTTTTT CASSGESGSTGELFF
. . TRBJ1-5 TRBV19 17 TGTGCCAGTAGTATAGTAGGCGTCAGGGCAAGCAATCAGCCCCAGCATTTT CASSIVGVRASNQPQHF
. . TRBJ1-2 TRBV27 12 TGTGCCAGCAGTTTTCCCGGGGGAGGCTACACCTTC CASSFPGGGYTF
. . TRBJ2-5 TRBV5-4 14 TGTGCCAGTCGATACGACATTATCGAAGAGACCCAGTACTTC CASRYDIIEETQYF
. . TRBJ2-7 TRBV15 14 TGTGCCACCAGCCTTGGAGGTAGGGTCTACGAGCAGTACTTC CATSLGGRVYEQYF
. . TRBJ1-5 TRBV18 14 TGTGCCAGCTCTTTCGAACACAAAAATCAGCCCCAGCATTTT CASSFEHKNQPQHF
. . TRBJ2-1 TRBV29-1 14 TGCAGCTCCTCTGCCGGGGGTACCTACAATGAGCAGTTCTTC CSSSAGGTYNEQFF
. . TRBJ2-2 TRBV7-7 17 TGTGCCAGCAGCTTAGCACCTGTGACAGGGAACACCGGGGAGCTGTTTTTT CASSLAPVTGNTGELFF
. . TRBJ1-1 TRBV5-1 14 TGCGCCAGCAGCTCCCCGGGGGGTACCACTGAAGCTTTCTTT CASSSPGGTTEAFF
once . TRBJ1-1 TRBV12-3/TRBV12-4 13 TGTGCCAGCAGTTTAGAGGAGGACACTGAAGCTTTCTTT CASSLEEDTEAFF
. TRBD2 TRBJ2-5 TRBV7-2 15 TGTGCCAGCAGCCCTTTCTCAACTAGCGGGGAGACCCAGTACTTC CASSPFSTSGETQYF
. . TRBJ2-7 TRBV19 15 TGTGCCAGTAGTTCGCGGACGGGGAGCTCCTACGAGCAGTACTTC CASSSRTGSSYEQYF
once TRBD1 TRBJ2-2 TRBV16 16 TGTGCCAGCAGCCAAAGGCAGGGGGCGAACACCGGGGAGCTGTTTTTT CASSQRQGANTGELFF
. TRBD1 TRBJ2-7 TRBV6-5 14 TGTGCCAGCCGACGACAGGGGCCCTCCTACGAGCAGTACTTC CASRRQGPSYEQYF
few . TRBJ1-2 TRBV9 14 TGTGCCAGCAGCCCGCAGGGACTTGACTATGGCTACACCTTC CASSPQGLDYGYTF
. TRBD1 TRBJ1-1 TRBV5-1 15 TGCGCCAGCAGCCGGACAGGGGCGGAGGGCACTGAAGCTTTCTTT CASSRTGAEGTEAFF
. . TRBJ2-1 TRBV5-4 14 TGTGCCAGCAGGCTAGGTAGCTCCAGGGATGAGCAGTTCTTC CASRLGSSRDEQFF
. . TRBJ1-5 TRBV6-6 15 TGTGCCAGCAGTATAACCCCAGGGGCGAGCCAGCCCCAGCATTTT CASSITPGASQPQHF
. . TRBJ1-5 TRBV18 15 TGTGCCAGCTCACCACCGGGGGGGGTTTATCAGCCCCAGCATTTT CASSPPGGVYQPQHF
. TRBD2 TRBJ2-1 TRBV11-1 14 TGTGCCAGCAGCCTCAGGACTAGCGGGGCTGAGCAGTTCTTC CASSLRTSGAEQFF
. . TRBJ1-1 TRBV12-3/TRBV12-4 13 TGTGCCACCTGGGGGCAGGGGAACACTGAAGCTTTCTTT CATWGQGNTEAFF
. . TRBJ2-2 TRBV4-3 17 TGCGCCAGCAGCCAAGCCCTCCAAACAGGGTATGGCGGGGAGCTGTTTTTT CASSQALQTGYGGELFF
. . TRBJ1-1 TRBV3-1/TRBV3-2 14 TGTGCCAGCAGCCGTGACCGAGGGTACACTGAAGCTTTCTTT CASSRDRGYTEAFF
few TRBD1 TRBJ1-1 TRBV19 16 TGTGCCAGTAGTCCCCGGACAGGGGGCGGGAGCACTGAAGCTTTCTTT CASSPRTGGGSTEAFF
. . TRBJ1-2 TRBV5-6 15 TGTGCCAGCAGCCCCACCCCTGGAGCTAACTATGGCTACACCTTC CASSPTPGANYGYTF
. . TRBJ1-2 TRBV11-2 12 TGTGCCAGCAGCCAAGGGGCGGAAGGCTACACCTTC CASSQGAEGYTF
. TRBD1 TRBJ1-5 TRBV19 15 TGTGCCAGTAGTATATCGGGACAGGGAAGTCAGCCCCAGCATTTT CASSISGQGSQPQHF
. TRBD1 TRBJ1-2 TRBV6-5 13 TGTGCCAGCAGTCGGACAGGGGATTATGGCTACACCTTC CASSRTGDYGYTF
. TRBD1 TRBJ2-7 TRBV9 16 TGTGCCAGCAGCGCCCGTCCCGGGACAGGGGTCTACGAGCAGTACTTC CASSARPGTGVYEQYF